The 3 T cell receptor beta chains below come from one sample, sequenced in a study of CD4+ T cells in melanoma. The repertoire was sequenced with immunoSEQ multiplex PCR; TCRdb's copy has only in-frame clones and lacks some. Here the sample spans some 110,000 clones, roughly 90% being singletons. Sequenced sample: peripheral blood. The receptor set was obtained from a human donor with melanoma.

This clone appeared a single time. CDR3 DNA sequence: TGTGCCAGCACAGCCGCAGGGGGCGAGACAGATACGCAGTATTTT. Amino acid sequence: CASTAAGGETDTQYF. The V call is TRBV7-3, the J call TRBJ2-3, with 8 nucleotides matching TRBD1. The CDR3 contains 15 residues. In germline, CDR1 is SGHTA, CDR2 FQGTGA. V gave up 7 bases and J gave up 3 bases; unmatched junction bases: 9.

The chain employs TRBV7-9 and TRBJ2-3; 7 bases are shared with TRBD1. CDR1 is SEHNR and CDR2 is FQNEAQ in the germline V gene (reference sequence). Trimming took 5 bases from V and 4 from J; bases not matched to a gene: 15. The CDR3 consists of 17 residues. CDR3 region: CASSPSGWTGEADTQYF. The CDR3 DNA follows: TGTGCCAGCAGCCCATCCGGCTGGACAGGCGAGGCAGATACGCAGTATTTT.

The chain recombines TRBV9 with TRBJ1-6; 7 nucleotides align to TRBD1. The CDR3 runs to 15 residues. CDR1 SGDLS and CDR2 YYNGEE come from the germline V gene. Trimming took 3 bases from V and 2 from J; bases not matched to a gene: 2. The chain's CDR3 is CASSGGGAYNSPLHF. The CDR3 DNA reads TGTGCCAGCAGCGGAGGGGGCGCCTATAATTCACCCCTCCACTTT. Variable domain in full (rest from reference TRBV9 and TRBJ1-6): DSGVTQTPKHLITATGQRVTLRCSPRSGDLSVYWYQQSLDQGLQFLIQYYNGEERAKGNILERFSAQQFPDLHSELNLSSLELGDSALYFCASSGGGAYNSPLHFGNGTRLTVT.